The 5 T cell receptor beta chains below come from one sample, sequenced in a study of T cell responses to AZD1222 COVID-19 vaccine. Sequencing used immunoSEQ multiplex PCR; TCRdb keeps in-frame clones, though not all of them. This table has around 150,000 clones, roughly 94% appearing once. The source was peripheral blood, collected 28 days after the second AZD1222 dose. The receptors originated from an adult who received the AZD1222 COVID-19 vaccine.

V gene TRBV7-9 combines with J gene TRBJ1-1; D is possibly TRBD1 (5 bases). The germline CDR1 and CDR2 sequences are SEHNR and FQNEAQ (reference sequence). The length of the CDR3 is 12 residues. Trimming took 1 base from V and 8 from J, leaving 8 bases between them. The CDR3 sequence is CASSLGGPEAFF. The CDR3 nucleotides are TGTGCCAGCAGCTTAGGGGGCCCAGAAGCTTTCTTT.

CDR3 loop: CASSLGLAGLRGLNEQFF. The CDR3 DNA sequence: TGTGCCAGCAGTTTAGGGCTAGCCGGTCTAAGGGGGCTCAATGAGCAGTTCTTC. V usage is TRBV27 and J usage is TRBJ2-1, with TRBD1 identical over 7 bases. Unmatched junction bases numbered 16, after V lost 2 bases and J lost 6 bases. Germline V gene lookup returns CDR1 MNHEY and CDR2 SMNVEV (reference sequence). The length of the CDR3 is 18 residues.

This clone has just one count. The chain recombines TRBV30 with TRBJ2-1, with D possibly being TRBD2 (6 bases). V lost 3 bases and J lost 10, with 13 bases in between. CDR3 length: 12 amino acids. Germline-derived CDR1 and CDR2 are GTSNPN and SVGIG (reference sequence). CDR3 residues: CAWRGDSQEQFF. CDR3 in DNA: TGTGCCTGGAGGGGGGACTCCCAGGAGCAGTTCTTC.

This clone was detected only once. The rearrangement links TRBV6-1 to TRBJ2-2, with 7 bases matching TRBD2. The CDR3 totals 17 residues. The germline gives CDR1 MNHNS, CDR2 SASEGT. V lost 1 base to trimming and J lost 0 bases; unmatched junction nucleotides: 5. CDR3 residues: CASSEDSGLTNTGELFF. The DNA of the CDR3 is TGTGCCAGCAGTGAAGATTCGGGACTAACGAACACCGGGGAGCTGTTTTTT.

The chain has TRBV2 and TRBJ2-3; 9 bases line up with TRBD2. J lost 5 bases, V lost 7 bases, and 10 bases had no gene match. This CDR3 is 15 amino acids long. Germline-derived CDR1 and CDR2 are SNHLY and FYNNEI. The DNA of the CDR3 is TGTGCCAGCAATAGGGGGACTAGCTATATAGATACGCAGTATTTT. Translation gives CASNRGTSYIDTQYF.